This T cell receptor (beta chain) emerged from a study of CD4 and CD8 cells across lung adenocarcinoma regions. This CDR3 has 14 amino acids. Germline CDR1 is MGHRA and CDR2 is YSYEKL. V gave up 1 base and J gave up 6 bases, with 10 bases separating them. From the PCR reads, TCRdb called clonotypes with MiXCR, one entry per CDR3 protein. The sample lists around 19,000 distinct CDR3 sequences; roughly 56% were seen once. This clonotype is categorized as medium-sized. The chain joins TRBV4-1 to TRBJ2-1, with D uncertain. The TCR comes from a female donor with lung adenocarcinoma. The CD4 and CD8 labels of this study may be unreliable. Material for sequencing was CD8+ T cells from the center of a lung tumor. The CDR3 sequence is CASSQGARSNEQFF. CDR3 sequence (DNA): TGCGCCAGCAGCCAAGGAGCCAGGAGCAATGAGCAGTTCTTC.